This T cell receptor beta chain was sequenced for a study of CD8+ T cells in alopecia areata. Study information: Tofacitinib administration to treated patients was oral, at 5 to 10 mg twice daily.

This clone was seen more than once but under ten times. Its antigen remains unknown. RNA was isolated and reverse transcribed to cDNA, the sequencing template. The repertoire was sequenced with immunoSEQ multiplex PCR; TCRdb's copy has only in-frame clones and lacks some. The sample has about 76,000 clones, approximately 66% seen once. Regarding the study as a whole: Relative to mice, TCR sharing across patients was less clear, a difference possibly HLA-related. Compared with normal scalp, lesional scalp had higher clonality and more expanded CD8+ clones.

Noted treatment: oral pan-JAK inhibitor, 5-10 mg twice daily. The V end lost 4 bases, the J end lost 8 bases, and 20 bases lay between the germline ends. The CDR3 loop spans 14 amino acids. Germline lookup yields CDR1 SQVTM and CDR2 ANQGSEA. The clonotype originates from a human donor with alopecia areata. The material was CD8+ T cells sorted from blood, obtained at week 24, from a patient treated with tofacitinib. The rearrangement uses TRBV29-1 and TRBJ1-2; the D is unclear. CDR3 sequence reads: CSVAGERFTGGYTF. CDR3 bases: TGCAGCGTTGCCGGCGAGCGGTTCACGGGGGGCTACACCTTC.